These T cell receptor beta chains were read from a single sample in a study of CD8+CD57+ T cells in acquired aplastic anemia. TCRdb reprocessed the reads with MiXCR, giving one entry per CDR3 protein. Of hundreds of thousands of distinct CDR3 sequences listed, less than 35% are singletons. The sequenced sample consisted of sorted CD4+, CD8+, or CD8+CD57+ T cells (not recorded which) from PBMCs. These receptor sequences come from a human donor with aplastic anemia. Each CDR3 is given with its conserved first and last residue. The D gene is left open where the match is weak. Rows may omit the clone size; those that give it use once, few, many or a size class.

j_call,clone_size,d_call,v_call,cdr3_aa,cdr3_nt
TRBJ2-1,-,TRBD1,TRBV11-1,CARSSGTGESYNEQFF,TGTGCCCGCAGCTCCGGGACAGGGGAATCCTACAATGAGCAGTTCTTC
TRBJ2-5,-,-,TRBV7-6,CASNSMEETQYF,TGTGCCAGCAACTCCATGGAAGAGACCCAGTACTTC
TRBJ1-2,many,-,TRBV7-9,CASVLGESGYTF,TGTGCCAGCGTCCTGGGGGAGTCTGGCTACACCTTC
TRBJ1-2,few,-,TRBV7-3,CASGEGGLYGYTF,TGTGCCAGCGGCGAGGGGGGGCTCTATGGCTACACCTTC
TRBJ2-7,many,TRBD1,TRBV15,CATSRLGQGDEQYF,TGTGCCACCAGCAGGCTGGGACAGGGTGACGAGCAGTACTTC
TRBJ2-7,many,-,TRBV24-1,CATSDPDRGEQYF,TGTGCCACCAGTGATCCTGATCGGGGCGAGCAGTACTTC
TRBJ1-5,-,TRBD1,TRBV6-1,CASSEPAGTGFYQPQHF,TGTGCCAGCAGTGAACCCGCCGGGACAGGGTTCTATCAGCCCCAGCATTTT
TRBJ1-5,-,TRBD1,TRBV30,CAWSGTGNQPQHF,TGTGCCTGGAGTGGGACAGGGAATCAGCCCCAGCATTTT
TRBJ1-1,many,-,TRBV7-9,CASSPWMNTEAFF,TGTGCCAGCAGCCCCTGGATGAACACTGAAGCTTTCTTT
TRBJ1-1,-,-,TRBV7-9,CASSLTGTFSEAFF,TGTGCCAGCAGCCTGACAGGCACCTTTTCTGAAGCTTTCTTT